These T cell receptor beta chains were read from a single sample in a study of radiation and T cells in renal cell carcinoma. Profiled with immunoSEQ multiplex PCR; TCRdb holds only in-frame clones, not every one. Altogether about 25,000 clones are present, about three fifths being singletons, with the ten largest covering approximately 22%. The specimen was tumor tissue, collected from a patient whose treatment was nephrectomy without radiotherapy. The source is a man aged 35 to 55 with renal cell carcinoma. Both conserved end residues are part of each CDR3. The D gene is left open where the match is weak. Size values are once, few and many counts, or a class for expanded clones, and some rows have none.

>TRBJ1-2|many|TRBV28|TRBD1
TGTGCCAGCAGTTTTAGGACAGGGGGCAGCTACACCTTC
CASSFRTGGSYTF
>TRBJ2-5|.|TRBV5-1|TRBD2
TGCGCCAGCAGCCGTCTAGCGGGGGGGGGCGCGACCCAGTACTTC
CASSRLAGGGATQYF
>TRBJ1-3|.|TRBV5-4|.
TGTGCCAGCAGCTTGCAGGGCACCTCTGGAAACACCATATATTTT
CASSLQGTSGNTIYF
>TRBJ1-1|once|TRBV7-8|.
TGTGCCAGCGGTTGGGGATCGAACACTGAAGCTTTCTTT
CASGWGSNTEAFF
>TRBJ1-1|.|TRBV12-5|.
TGTGCTAGTGGTTCCGGGGGGTACACTGAAGCTTTCTTT
CASGSGGYTEAFF
>TRBJ2-5|once|TRBV18|.
TGTGCCAGCTCACGGGGCCGCCAAGAGACCCAGTACTTC
CASSRGRQETQYF
>TRBJ2-7|.|TRBV5-6|TRBD1
TGTGCCAGCAGCGCGGACAGGGTCAACGAGCAGTACTTC
CASSADRVNEQYF
>TRBJ1-1|few|TRBV20-1|.
TGCAGTGCCTCGCGGGAAGATGAAGCTTTCTTT
CSASREDEAFF
>TRBJ2-6|medium-sized|TRBV7-2|.
TGTGCCAGCAGCCCCGCCCTGAGTTCATCTGGGGCCAACGTCCTGACTTTC
CASSPALSSSGANVLTF
>TRBJ2-2|.|TRBV7-6|.
TGTGCCAGCAGCTTAGCGGTCGGGAACACCGGGGAGCTGTTTTTT
CASSLAVGNTGELFF
>TRBJ1-4|.|TRBV30|.
TGTGCCCTTGAGGTTAATGAAAAACTGTTTTTT
CALEVNEKLFF
>TRBJ2-3|.|TRBV9|.
TGTGCCAGCAGCACGCACAATACGCAGTATTTT
CASSTHNTQYF
>TRBJ2-3|.|TRBV18|TRBD1
TGTGCCAGCTCCCCACGACAGGGGCGCAGAGATACGCAGTATTTT
CASSPRQGRRDTQYF
>TRBJ1-2|few|TRBV19|.
TGTGCCAGTAGTACAGGGGACTATGGCTACACCTTC
CASSTGDYGYTF
>TRBJ2-3|.|TRBV5-1|TRBD1
TGCGCCAGCAGCTCCGGGACAGGGGGCCCTAGCACAGATACGCAGTATTTT
CASSSGTGGPSTDTQYF
>TRBJ1-1|.|TRBV19|.
TGTGCCAGTAGTATAGATCTTGCGGACAGCATGAACACTGAAGCTTTCTTT
CASSIDLADSMNTEAFF
>TRBJ1-3|.|TRBV19|.
TGTGCCAGTATCCACGGGGACGCCCGGAACACCATATATTTT
CASIHGDARNTIYF
>TRBJ1-5|.|TRBV19|.
TGTGCCACCCGAGGGCAGTATAGCAATCAGCCCCAGCATTTT
CATRGQYSNQPQHF
>TRBJ2-1|.|TRBV4-1|.
TGCGCCAGCAGCCAAGAGGGCGGGCCCTACAATGAGCAGTTCTTC
CASSQEGGPYNEQFF
>TRBJ1-2|.|TRBV7-2|.
TGTGCCAGCAGCTTATGGATAGGATCTAACTATGGCTACACCTTC
CASSLWIGSNYGYTF
>TRBJ2-5|once|TRBV4-3|TRBD2
TGCGCCAGCAGCCAAGGGCGGGGGGCCGGGGAGACCCAGTACTTC
CASSQGRGAGETQYF
>TRBJ1-6|few|TRBV27|.
TGTGCCAGCAGTTTTAATGAACGCTCACCCCTCCACTTT
CASSFNERSPLHF
>TRBJ1-2|few|TRBV6-1|TRBD1
TGTGCCAGCAGTGAACCCCGGACAGGGGGGGCAGTGGGCTATGGCTACACCTTC
CASSEPRTGGAVGYGYTF
>TRBJ2-2|.|TRBV19|.
TGTGCCAGTAGTATACAAGGGAACACCGGGGAGCTGTTTTTT
CASSIQGNTGELFF
>TRBJ1-1|.|TRBV7-9|.
TGTGCCAGCAGCCGAGGAAGTGAAGCTTTCTTT
CASSRGSEAFF
>TRBJ2-2|.|TRBV10-2|TRBD2
TGCGCCAGCCAGATTAGCGGGGGGGCCGGGGAGCTGTTTTTT
CASQISGGAGELFF
>TRBJ2-7|.|TRBV7-8|.
TGTGCCAGCAGCTCCCAGGGGACCTACTACGAGCAGTACTTC
CASSSQGTYYEQYF
>TRBJ1-3|few|TRBV4-3|.
TGCGCCAGCAGCCAAGATTGGGGGTCTGGAAACACCATATATTTT
CASSQDWGSGNTIYF